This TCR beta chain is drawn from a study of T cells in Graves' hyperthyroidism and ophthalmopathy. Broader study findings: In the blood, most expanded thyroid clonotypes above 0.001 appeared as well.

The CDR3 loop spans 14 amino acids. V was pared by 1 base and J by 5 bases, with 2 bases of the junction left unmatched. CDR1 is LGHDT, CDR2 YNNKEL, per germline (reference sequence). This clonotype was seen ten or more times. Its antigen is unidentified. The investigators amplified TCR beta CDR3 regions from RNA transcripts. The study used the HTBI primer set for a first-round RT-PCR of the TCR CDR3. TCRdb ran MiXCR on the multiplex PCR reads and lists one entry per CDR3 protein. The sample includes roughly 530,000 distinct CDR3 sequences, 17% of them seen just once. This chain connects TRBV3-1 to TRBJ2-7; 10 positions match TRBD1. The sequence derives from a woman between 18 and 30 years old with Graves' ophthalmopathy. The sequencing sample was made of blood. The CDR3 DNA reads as TGTGCCAGCAGCCAAGGACAGGGGGCCGACGAGCAGTACTTC. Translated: CASSQGQGADEQYF.